The 20 T cell receptor beta chains below all came from one sample that was sequenced in a study of cytomegalovirus exposure and HLA in healthy donors. Vbeta (60) and Jbeta (13) primers were used in the PCR. The table came from immunoSEQ multiplex PCR; TCRdb's copy has only in-frame clones and leaves some out. The table includes 250,000 or so clones, over 75% detected once. The specimen sequenced was PBMCs. The receptors shown here come from a human donor in good health.

This sequence joins TRBV6-1 and TRBJ2-7; TRBD1 matches 7 bases. V was clipped by 4 bases and J by 3 bases; unmatched bases: 9. The CDR3 extends over 15 amino acids. The germline V gene encodes CDR1 MNHNS and CDR2 SASEGT. Here the CDR3 DNA reads TGTGCCAGCAGTGTTAGACGGGACAGTGGCTACGAGCAGTACTTC. Protein product: CASSVRRDSGYEQYF.

This clone was recorded only once. V usage is TRBV7-2 and J usage is TRBJ2-1; D remains ambiguous. Germline assignment: CDR1 SGHTA and CDR2 FQGNSA. V dropped 1 base and J dropped 8 bases, with 12 bases sitting between them. This CDR3 comprises 14 residues. The CDR3 loop reads CASSLVMSVDEQFF. The CDR3 DNA reads as TGTGCCAGCAGCTTAGTAATGTCCGTCGATGAGCAGTTCTTC.

The CDR3 reads CASSLGTSGLNYEQYF. The CDR3 coding sequence is TGTGCCAGCAGTTTAGGGACTAGCGGGTTAAACTACGAGCAGTACTTC. The V call is TRBV27, the J call TRBJ2-5; the match to TRBD2 covers 12 bases. With the DNA end fitting TRBJ2-7 better, the J assignment may be wrong. Germline lookup yields CDR1 MNHEY and CDR2 SMNVEV (reference sequence). This CDR3 is built from 16 residues.

The CDR3, as DNA: TGTGCCACCGGGAGATCTGGCACAGATACGCAGTATTTT. Its translation: CATGRSGTDTQYF. V and J are TRBV6-6 and TRBJ2-3; the D gene is possibly TRBD2 (6 bases). Germline CDR1 reads MNHNY; CDR2 reads SVGAGI (reference sequence). This CDR3 has 13 residues. V was clipped by 10 bases and J by 1 base, with 12 bases between them.

In nucleotides, the CDR3 is TGTGCCAGCAGCCCCCCCCCGACAGGGGTTAACTATGGCTACACCTTC. This encodes CASSPPPTGVNYGYTF. V is TRBV25-1 and J is TRBJ1-2; TRBD1 aligns across 8 bases. Per germline, CDR1 MGHDK and CDR2 SYGVNS. V gave up 6 bases and J gave up 1 base; unmatched junction bases: 10. This CDR3 has 16 amino acids.

This chain links TRBV9 with TRBJ2-7, with 7 bases lining up with TRBD1. V lost 8 bases and J lost 0; bases outside the gene matches: 8. In germline, CDR1 is SGDLS, CDR2 YYNGEE. The CDR3 loop spans 14 amino acids. In DNA, the CDR3 is TGTGCCAGTAGCCAGGGGGACCCCTCCTACGAGCAGTACTTC. Protein sequence: CASSQGDPSYEQYF.

The CDR3 DNA sequence: TGTGCCAGCAGCCGACGGGTTTTGGGAGTTTCTGACACAGATACGCAGTATTTT. This encodes CASSRRVLGVSDTDTQYF. The chain carries TRBV16 and TRBJ2-3; D might be TRBD2 (5 bases). The CDR3 has 18 amino acids. CDR1 is KGHSY and CDR2 is FQNENV in the germline V gene. Trimming cost V 4 bases and J 2 bases, with 22 bases left between them.

The rearrangement links TRBV18 to TRBJ1-5; 7 bases are shared with TRBD1. The V gene's germline CDR1 is KGHSH and CDR2 LQKENI. J was trimmed by 1 base and V by 6 bases; bases with no gene match: 9. There are 16 residues in the CDR3. The CDR3 spells CASSLDRAGSNQPQHF. The DNA of the CDR3 is TGTGCCAGCTCGCTCGACAGGGCGGGCAGCAATCAGCCCCAGCATTTT.

The rearrangement links TRBV7-9 to TRBJ2-2; D unclear. The CDR3 runs to 16 residues. The germline V gene encodes CDR1 SEHNR and CDR2 FQNEAQ (reference sequence). V was cut by 5 bases and J by 2 bases, with 15 bases left in between. CDR3 loop: CASSTRLDSNTGELFF. CDR3 in DNA: TGTGCCAGCAGCACAAGACTCGATAGCAACACCGGGGAGCTGTTTTTT.

This clone has only one observation. This chain connects TRBV28 to TRBJ1-5; tentatively, D is TRBD1 (5 bases). The length of the CDR3 is 15 residues. V was pared by 6 bases and J by 6 bases, with 18 bases between. Germline V lookup: CDR1 MDHEN, CDR2 SYDVKM. The chain's CDR3 is CASSPRGGSSQPQHF. As DNA, the CDR3 is TGTGCCAGCAGCCCCCGGGGGGGGTCCAGTCAGCCCCAGCATTTT.

J is TRBJ2-7 and V is TRBV4-2, with 13 bases aligning to TRBD2. This CDR3 spans 15 amino acids. J was trimmed by 6 bases and V by 0 bases; bases with no gene match: 2. Germline lookup yields CDR1 LGHNA and CDR2 YNFKEQ. CDR3 sequence (DNA): TGTGCCAGCAGCCAAGAGGGACTAGCGGGAACCGAGCAGTACTTC. Amino acid sequence: CASSQEGLAGTEQYF.

Details on this clone: A read error may produce the germline difference seen at one junction end. The chain carries TRBV19 and TRBJ1-2, with 8 bases aligning to TRBD1. Germline V gene lookup returns CDR1 LNHDA and CDR2 SQIVND (reference sequence). CDR3 length equals 12 residues. The CDR3 DNA sequence: TGTGCCAGCGGACAGGGCGGCTATGGCCACACCTTC. Translation gives CASGQGGYGHTF.

This sequence joins TRBV5-6 and TRBJ2-1; 9 positions agree with TRBD1. The CDR3 extends over 15 amino acids. Trimming at V came to 2 bases and at J to 3 bases, leaving 3 bases not matched to a gene. Germline V gene lookup returns CDR1 SGHDT and CDR2 YYEEEE. The CDR3 is CASSFEGQGYNEQFF. The CDR3 region has the DNA TGTGCCAGCAGCTTCGAGGGACAGGGCTACAATGAGCAGTTCTTC.

The chain employs TRBV5-1 and TRBJ2-7; a weak D match, TRBD1 (6 bases). The CDR3 totals 15 residues. The ends were cut back, 4 bases at V and 1 base at J, with 15 bases in the middle. Germline V gene data show CDR1 as SGHRS and CDR2 as YFSETQ. DNA for the CDR3: TGCGCCAGCAGCGGGGGCGGCAGCCCTTCCTACGAGCAGTACTTC. Its protein is CASSGGGSPSYEQYF. The full variable domain, with the rest looked up from reference TRBV5-1 and TRBJ2-7, is KAGVTQTPRYLIKTRGQQVTLSCSPISGHRSVSWYQQTPGQGLQFLFEYFSETQRNKGNFPGRFSGRQFSNSRSEMNVSTLELGDSALYLCASSGGGSPSYEQYFGPGTRLTVT.

The chain uses TRBV5-4 and TRBJ2-1; no clear D. Trimming took 0 bases from V and 6 from J, leaving 7 bases between them. The CDR3 contains 13 residues. The germline CDR1 and CDR2 sequences are SGHNT and YYREEE (reference sequence). The CDR3 sequence: CASSLEKPNEQFF. Written as DNA, the CDR3 is TGTGCCAGCAGCTTGGAGAAGCCCAATGAGCAGTTCTTC.

A word on this clone: The junction shows a germline mismatch at one end, possibly a read error. The V and J genes are TRBV7-2 and TRBJ1-1; a weak D match, TRBD1 (6 bases). The CDR3 has 16 amino acids. Germline CDR1 is SGHTA and CDR2 is FQGNSA. This CDR3 reads CASSLAQGPANTEAFF. The CDR3 DNA reads as TGTGCCAGCAGCCTAGCACAGGGTCCAGCGAACACTGAAGCTTTCTTT.

The chain employs TRBV18 and TRBJ2-5; D gene uncertain. Trimming removed 0 bases at V and 2 bases at J, with 7 bases between. The CDR3 runs 14 residues. Germline assignment: CDR1 KGHSH and CDR2 LQKENI. DNA of the CDR3: TGTGCCAGCTCACCACCGTCAAATCAAGAGACCCAGTACTTC. Protein: CASSPPSNQETQYF.

This chain uses TRBV5-1 with TRBJ2-7; D may be TRBD1 (7 bases). Trimming took off 2 bases at V and 9 bases at J, with 18 bases between the two ends. The germline V gene encodes CDR1 SGHRS and CDR2 YFSETQ. This CDR3 contains 14 residues. The CDR3 sequence: CASSLRQGGVGQYF. CDR3 in DNA: TGCGCCAGCAGCTTAAGACAGGGCGGGGTGGGGCAGTACTTC. Filled out from reference TRBV5-1 and TRBJ2-7, the complete variable domain reads KAGVTQTPRYLIKTRGQQVTLSCSPISGHRSVSWYQQTPGQGLQFLFEYFSETQRNKGNFPGRFSGRQFSNSRSEMNVSTLELGDSALYLCASSLRQGGVGQYFGPGTRLTVT.

V and J are TRBV7-9 and TRBJ1-1, with D perhaps TRBD1 (5 bases). V was pared by 5 bases and J by 4 bases, with 20 bases between. CDR1 and CDR2 (germline): SEHNR, FQNEAQ (reference sequence). The CDR3 is 16 amino acids. In DNA, the CDR3 is TGTGCCAGCAGCAACCAGGGTGATGTTATGGGCACTGAAGCTTTCTTT. Translating gives CASSNQGDVMGTEAFF.

This chain uses TRBV4-3 with TRBJ1-4; 8 nucleotides line up with TRBD1. V shed 0 bases and J 6 bases; nucleotides not matched to a gene: 12. Germline V gene sequence: CDR1 LGHNA, CDR2 YSLEER. CDR3 size: 18 residues. The CDR3 here is CASSQDLSGGRRDEKLFF. For the CDR3, the DNA is TGCGCCAGCAGCCAAGATCTGTCAGGGGGCCGTCGAGATGAAAAACTGTTTTTT.